This T cell receptor (beta chain) is drawn from a study of blood T cell repertoires in COVID-19. This study enrolled people aged 18 to 89 from approximately 24 US geographic areas. Participant-given clinical history determined each cohort assignment. Only a few counts were recorded for this clone. Assay: immunoSEQ multiplex PCR; the TCRdb copy retains only in-frame clones and omits some. The table shows around 260,000 clones, with around 80% occurring only once. The CDR3 has 16 residues. V lost 3 bases to trimming and J lost 10 bases; unmatched junction nucleotides: 7. Germline V gene data show CDR1 as SGHNT and CDR2 as YYREEE (reference sequence).

The TCR was taken from a man aged 25 to 40 with acute COVID-19. Material for sequencing was PBMCs or T cells enriched from blood (not recorded which). The chain couples TRBV5-4 to TRBJ2-1; 16 bases line up with TRBD2. The DNA of the CDR3 is TGTGCCAGCAGCTGGGGACTAGCGGGGGGGCTCAGCGAGCAGTTCTTC. As protein: CASSWGLAGGLSEQFF.